This TCR beta chain was captured in a study of response to subunit inactivated influenza vaccine (dated by TCRdb to 2017 to 2018). Context from the whole study: The study used deep quantitative T cell receptor repertoire profiling to track responses to a trivalent subunit inactivated influenza vaccine. Summary of the overall study and its limitations: The authors proposed that each seasonal influenza vaccination may bring in only a limited number of new T cells.

The time point tag for this specimen amounts to: 45 to 55 days after influenza vaccine administration. V is cut by 0 bases and J by 3 bases, and the space between the germline ends is 13 bases. In the germline V gene, CDR1 corresponds to WSHSY and CDR2 to SAAADI. The CDR3 contains 16 residues, cysteine and phenylalanine counted. Of the read, only the CDR3 DNA is kept; its 48 bases are in frame from base 1. Points on this clonotype: Which antigen it targets is not known. Base quality data are lacking; no much larger clone is found one base away.

To prepare the library, RT-PCR was applied. These reads were obtained on an Illumina HiSeq 2500. TCRdb reanalyzed the raw reads on its own, using fastp at Q25 for trimming and MiXCR for clone calling, and kept in-frame beta chains. Rows matching on CDR3 protein sequence are summarized as one entry with the most common DNA and genes. This sample is represented by some 500,000 distinct CDR3 sequences; 10% to 15% of them were singletons. The ten largest clones take up about an eighth of the sample. The chain is encoded by TRBV10-2 joined to TRBJ2-3; the D gene cannot be named for sure. The clonotype was recovered from a man aged 45-65 years who received an inactivated influenza vaccine. Donor details come from another sample of the same person, matched by shared clones. Sequences were derived from PBMCs from blood, sampled more than 35 days after vaccination. The CDR3 region has the sequence CASSESIGRATDTQYF. The nucleotides are TGCGCCAGCAGTGAGTCGATTGGTAGGGCTACAGATACGCAGTATTTT.